This T cell receptor (beta chain) was observed in a study of memory CD4+ T cells and cytomegalovirus serostatus. The study's findings and limits: About 40% of the roughly 150 known CMV-associated TCRbeta sequences appeared in CD4+ memory. A US-trained random forest predicted CMV serostatus with median AUC around 0.9.

V lost 0 bases and J lost 4; bases outside the gene matches: 10. Germline V gene sequence: CDR1 MDHEN, CDR2 SYDVKM. The CDR3 totals 18 residues. Repertoires were generated with immunoSEQ multiplex PCR, while TCRdb's copy carries only in-frame clones and drops some. Among around 62,000 clones listed, about 70% were seen once. Single viable CD3+CD4+CD8-CD45RO+ cells were sorted as the memory CD4+ T cells. CMV serostatus came from serum IgG against pp150, pp28, p38, p52. Comments on this clone: The antigen remains undetermined.

The chain has TRBV28 and TRBJ2-2; 8 bases are shared with TRBD2. This receptor was obtained from an adult in good health and CMV-seropositive. Sequenced: memory CD4+ T cells from blood. The CDR3 region is CASSLWRSGVRSTGELFF. The CDR3 region has the DNA TGTGCCAGCAGTTTATGGCGTAGCGGGGTTAGGTCCACCGGGGAGCTGTTTTTT.